This T cell receptor (beta chain) appears in the sequencing data of a study of blood T cell repertoires in COVID-19. Study at large: Whether acute or convalescent, the COVID-19 samples came from the United States, Italy and Spain. Sample material is recorded as cDNA or gDNA derived from T cells, B-cell-depleted T cells, or PBMCs.

Measured with immunoSEQ multiplex PCR; TCRdb has only the in-frame clones, and not every one. The data contain about 23,000 clones, roughly 85% of them singletons. Germline V gene data show CDR1 as SGHDT and CDR2 as YYEEEE. V was clipped by 3 bases and J by 0 bases, with 16 bases between them. The CDR3 totals 18 residues. The chain uses TRBV5-6 and TRBJ1-6, with D unresolved. The specimen was peripheral blood. The receptor comes from a man in his 70s in a cohort sampled during active COVID-19. This CDR3 is CASSSNSPWISYNSPLHF. CDR3 nucleotide sequence: TGTGCCAGCAGCTCCAACAGTCCCTGGATCTCCTATAATTCACCCCTCCACTTT.